This T cell receptor (beta chain) derives from a study of cytomegalovirus exposure and HLA in healthy donors. Study-level information: Per a later analysis, the approximately 620 first-cohort and 120 validation repertoires shared one platform.

Notes on this clone: Its antigen is unidentified.

Study findings and constraints: Among TCR beta chains, those listed as cytomegalovirus-associated numbered some 160. Subsequent analysis revealed that first-cohort TCR clusters tended to co-occur in the roughly 120 validation repertoires.

The assay was immunoSEQ multiplex PCR, and TCRdb's table has in-frame clones only and misses some. The sample has tens of thousands of clones, 75% to 95% seen once. This CDR3 is 15 amino acids long. With V trimmed by 4 bases and J by 4 bases, 8 bases remained unmatched. Source material: PBMCs. The TCR was taken from a woman aged 25 to 39 in good health and CMV-seronegative. This rearrangement joins TRBV23-1 to TRBJ2-7, with 9 bases aligning to TRBD2. TRBV23-1 is an ORF, and what it does is uncertain. The CDR3 spells CASSRREGPCYEQYF. The CDR3, as DNA: TGCGCCAGCAGTCGGCGGGAGGGCCCCTGTTACGAGCAGTACTTC.